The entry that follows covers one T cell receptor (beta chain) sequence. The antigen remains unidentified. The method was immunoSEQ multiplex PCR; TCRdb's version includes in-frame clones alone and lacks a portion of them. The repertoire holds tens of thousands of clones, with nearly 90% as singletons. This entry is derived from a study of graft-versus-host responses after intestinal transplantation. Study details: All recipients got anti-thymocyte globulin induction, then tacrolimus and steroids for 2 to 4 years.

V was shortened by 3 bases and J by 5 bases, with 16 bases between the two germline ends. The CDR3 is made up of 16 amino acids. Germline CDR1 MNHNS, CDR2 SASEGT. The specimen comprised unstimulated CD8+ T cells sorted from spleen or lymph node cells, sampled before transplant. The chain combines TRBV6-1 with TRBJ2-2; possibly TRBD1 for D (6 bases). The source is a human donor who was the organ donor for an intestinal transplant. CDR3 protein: CASSERYGGFTGELFF. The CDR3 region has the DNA TGTGCCAGCAGTGAGAGATATGGGGGCTTTACCGGGGAGCTGTTTTTT.